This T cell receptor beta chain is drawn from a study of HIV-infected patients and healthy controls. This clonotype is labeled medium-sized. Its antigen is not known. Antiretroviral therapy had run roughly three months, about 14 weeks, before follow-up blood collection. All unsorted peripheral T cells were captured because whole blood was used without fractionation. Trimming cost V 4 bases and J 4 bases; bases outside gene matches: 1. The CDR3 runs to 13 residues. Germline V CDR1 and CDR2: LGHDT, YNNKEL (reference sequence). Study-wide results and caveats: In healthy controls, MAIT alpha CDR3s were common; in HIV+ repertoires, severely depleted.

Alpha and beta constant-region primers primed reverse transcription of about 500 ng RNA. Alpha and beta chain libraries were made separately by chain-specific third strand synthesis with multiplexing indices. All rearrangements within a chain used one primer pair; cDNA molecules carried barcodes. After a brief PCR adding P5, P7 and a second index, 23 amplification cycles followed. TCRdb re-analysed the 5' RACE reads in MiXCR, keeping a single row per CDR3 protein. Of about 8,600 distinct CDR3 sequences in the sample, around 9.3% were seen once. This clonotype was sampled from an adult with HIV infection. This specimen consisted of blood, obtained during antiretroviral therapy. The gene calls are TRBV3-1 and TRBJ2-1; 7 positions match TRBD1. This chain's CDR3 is CASSPGQYNEQFF. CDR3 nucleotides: TGTGCCAGCAGCCCGGGACAGTACAATGAGCAGTTCTTC.